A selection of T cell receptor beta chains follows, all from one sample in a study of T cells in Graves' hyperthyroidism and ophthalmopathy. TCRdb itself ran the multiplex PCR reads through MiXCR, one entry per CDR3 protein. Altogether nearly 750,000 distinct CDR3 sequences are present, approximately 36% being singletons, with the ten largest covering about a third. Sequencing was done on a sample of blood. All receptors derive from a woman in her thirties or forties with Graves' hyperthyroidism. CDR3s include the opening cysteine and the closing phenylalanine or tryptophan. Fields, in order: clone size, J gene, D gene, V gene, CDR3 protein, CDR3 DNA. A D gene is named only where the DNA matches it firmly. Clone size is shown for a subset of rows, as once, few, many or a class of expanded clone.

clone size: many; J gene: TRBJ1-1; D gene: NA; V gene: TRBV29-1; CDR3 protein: CSVMAHEDTEAFF; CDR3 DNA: TGCAGCGTGATGGCGCATGAGGACACTGAAGCTTTCTTT
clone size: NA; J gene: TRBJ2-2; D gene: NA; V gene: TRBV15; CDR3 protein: CATSNPWAANTGELFF; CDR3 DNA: TGTGCCACCAGCAATCCCTGGGCAGCGAACACCGGGGAGCTGTTTTTT
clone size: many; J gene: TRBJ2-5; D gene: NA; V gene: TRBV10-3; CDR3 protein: CAISDPGGSETQYF; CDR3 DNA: TGTGCCATCAGTGACCCGGGGGGCAGTGAGACCCAGTACTTC
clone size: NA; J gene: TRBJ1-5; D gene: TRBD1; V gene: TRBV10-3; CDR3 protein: CVTQGSNQPQHF; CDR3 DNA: TGTGTCACACAGGGGTCCAATCAGCCCCAGCATTTT
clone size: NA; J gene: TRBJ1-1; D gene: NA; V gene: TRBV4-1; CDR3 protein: CASSQVFGRVTEAFF; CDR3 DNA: TGCGCCAGCAGCCAAGTGTTTGGGAGGGTCACTGAAGCTTTCTTT
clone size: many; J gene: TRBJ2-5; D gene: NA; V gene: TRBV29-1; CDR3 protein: CSVEEWYDQYF; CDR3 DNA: TGCAGCGTTGAAGAATGGTATGACCAGTACTTC
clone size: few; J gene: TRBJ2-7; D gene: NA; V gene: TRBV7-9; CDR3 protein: CASSPSLGQGGYEQYF; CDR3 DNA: TGTGCCAGCAGCCCCTCCCTCGGGCAGGGTGGCTACGAGCAGTACTTC
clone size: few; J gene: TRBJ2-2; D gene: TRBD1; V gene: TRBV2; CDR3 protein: CASSEQDRVITGELFF; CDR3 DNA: TGTGCCAGCTCCGAGCAAGACAGGGTGATAACCGGGGAGCTGTTTTTT
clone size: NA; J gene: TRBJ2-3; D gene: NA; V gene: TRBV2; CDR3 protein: CASGPERDTQYF; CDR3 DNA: TGTGCCAGCGGGCCTGAACGAGATACGCAGTATTTT
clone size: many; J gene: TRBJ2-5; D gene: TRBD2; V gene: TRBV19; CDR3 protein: CASSIGLAYQETQYF; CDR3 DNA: TGTGCCAGTAGTATAGGACTAGCGTACCAAGAGACCCAGTACTTC
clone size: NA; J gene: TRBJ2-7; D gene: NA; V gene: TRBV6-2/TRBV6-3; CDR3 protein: CASMSFAGAYEQYF; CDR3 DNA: TGTGCCAGCATGAGTTTCGCCGGGGCCTACGAGCAGTACTTC
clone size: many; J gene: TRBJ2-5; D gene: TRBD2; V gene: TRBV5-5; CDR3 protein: CASSSERESSKTQYF; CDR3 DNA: TGTGCCAGCAGCTCCGAGCGGGAGAGTTCGAAGACCCAGTACTTC
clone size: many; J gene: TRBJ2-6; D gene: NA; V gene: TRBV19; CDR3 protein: CASRAASGANVLTF; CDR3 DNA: TGTGCCAGTAGGGCAGCCTCTGGGGCCAACGTCCTGACTTTC
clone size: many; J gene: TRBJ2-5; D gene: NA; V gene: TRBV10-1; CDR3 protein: CASSAVRGIETQYF; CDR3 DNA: TGCGCCAGCAGTGCGGTACGGGGGATCGAGACCCAGTACTTC
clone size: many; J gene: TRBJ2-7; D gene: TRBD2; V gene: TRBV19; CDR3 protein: CASSPWTSGSYEQYF; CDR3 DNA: TGTGCCAGTAGTCCCTGGACTAGCGGGAGCTACGAGCAGTACTTC
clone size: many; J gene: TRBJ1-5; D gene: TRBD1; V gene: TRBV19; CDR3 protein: CATTPDRAKQPQHF; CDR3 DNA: TGTGCCACCACCCCGGACAGGGCCAAACAGCCCCAGCATTTT
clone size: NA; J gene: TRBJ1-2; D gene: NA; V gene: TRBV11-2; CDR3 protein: CASSLDRAHPLRQVRRGYTF; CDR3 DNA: TGTGCCAGCAGCTTAGATAGGGCCCACCCGCTACGACAGGTACGGCGGGGCTACACCTTC
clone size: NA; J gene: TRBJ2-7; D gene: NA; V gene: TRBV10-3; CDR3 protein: CAIGEAGGEQYF; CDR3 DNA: TGTGCCATCGGGGAGGCAGGGGGCGAGCAGTACTTC
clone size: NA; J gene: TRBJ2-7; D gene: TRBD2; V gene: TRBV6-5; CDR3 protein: CASSKPPSGDEQYF; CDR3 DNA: TGTGCCAGCAGTAAGCCGCCTAGCGGGGACGAGCAGTACTTC
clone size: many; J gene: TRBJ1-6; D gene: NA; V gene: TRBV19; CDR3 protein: CASSPDGDNSPLHF; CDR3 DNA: TGTGCCAGTAGTCCGGACGGTGACAATTCACCCCTCCACTTT
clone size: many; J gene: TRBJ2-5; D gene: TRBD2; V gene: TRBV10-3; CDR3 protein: CAISESGLATVGETQYF; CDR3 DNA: TGTGCCATCAGTGAGTCTGGACTAGCAACGGTGGGAGAGACCCAGTACTTC
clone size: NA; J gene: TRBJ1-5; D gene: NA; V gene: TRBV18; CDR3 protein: CASSPNEGSNQPQHF; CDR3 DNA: TGTGCCAGCTCACCTAACGAAGGTAGCAATCAGCCCCAGCATTTT
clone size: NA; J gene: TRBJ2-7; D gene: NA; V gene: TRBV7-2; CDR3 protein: CASSPGSSYVQYF; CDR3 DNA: TGCGCCAGCAGCCCCGGGTCCTCCTACGTGCAGTACTTC
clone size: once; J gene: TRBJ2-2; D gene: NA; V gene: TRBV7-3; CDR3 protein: CASSLTKMGRGNTGELFF; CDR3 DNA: TGTGCCAGCAGCTTAACCAAGATGGGGCGGGGGAACACCGGGGAGCTGTTTTTT
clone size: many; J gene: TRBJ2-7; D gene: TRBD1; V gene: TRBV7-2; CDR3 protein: CASSSGTGGWSYEQYF; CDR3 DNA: TGTGCCAGCAGCTCGGGAACAGGGGGCTGGTCCTACGAGCAGTACTTC
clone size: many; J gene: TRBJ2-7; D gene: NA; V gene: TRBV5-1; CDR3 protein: CASSLGVSGPYEQYF; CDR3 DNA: TGCGCCAGCAGCTTGGGGGTCAGCGGGCCCTACGAGCAGTACTTC
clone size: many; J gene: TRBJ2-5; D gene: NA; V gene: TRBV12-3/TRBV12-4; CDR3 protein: CASSQVQGIGQETQYF; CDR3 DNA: TGTGCCAGCAGCCAGGTCCAGGGTATAGGCCAAGAGACCCAGTACTTC
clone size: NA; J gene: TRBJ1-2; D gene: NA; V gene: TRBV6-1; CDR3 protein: CASRQDPIGYGYTF; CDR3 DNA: TGTGCCAGCAGACAAGACCCTATAGGCTATGGCTACACCTTC
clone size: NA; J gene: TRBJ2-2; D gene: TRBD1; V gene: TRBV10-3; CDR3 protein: CAIGKDRDGELFF; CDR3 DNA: TGTGCCATCGGCAAAGACAGGGACGGGGAGCTGTTTTTT
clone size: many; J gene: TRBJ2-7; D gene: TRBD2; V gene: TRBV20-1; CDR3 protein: CSASPSREGASSYEQYF; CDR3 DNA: TGCAGTGCTAGTCCGTCGCGGGAGGGTGCTAGCTCCTACGAGCAGTACTTC
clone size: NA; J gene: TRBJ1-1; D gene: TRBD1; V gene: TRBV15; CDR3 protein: CATSRDVGTGYLGTEAFF; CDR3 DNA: TGTGCCACCAGCAGAGATGTGGGGACAGGGTATTTGGGGACTGAAGCTTTCTTT
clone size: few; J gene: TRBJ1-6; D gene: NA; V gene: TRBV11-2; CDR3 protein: CASSSRTALGYHSPLHF; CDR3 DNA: TGTGCCAGCAGCTCCAGGACTGCTTTGGGGTATCATTCACCCCTCCACTTT
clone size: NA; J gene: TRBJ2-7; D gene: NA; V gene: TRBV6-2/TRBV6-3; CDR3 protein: CASSYGRLSYEQYF; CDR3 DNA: TGTGCCAGCAGTTACGGCCGCCTTTCCTACGAGCAGTACTTC
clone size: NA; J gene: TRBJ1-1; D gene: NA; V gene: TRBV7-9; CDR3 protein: CASSLTGDFRRAFF; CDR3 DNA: TGTGCCAGCAGCCTAACCGGGGACTTTCGGCGGGCTTTCTTT
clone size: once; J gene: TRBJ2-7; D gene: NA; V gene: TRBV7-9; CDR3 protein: CASSLLTVEQYF; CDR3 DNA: TGTGCCAGCAGCTTGCTAACGGTGGAGCAGTACTTC
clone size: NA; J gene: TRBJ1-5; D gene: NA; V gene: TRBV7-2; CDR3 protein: CASSWNQGTDQPQHF; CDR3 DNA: TGTGCCAGCAGCTGGAACCAGGGGACGGATCAGCCCCAGCATTTT
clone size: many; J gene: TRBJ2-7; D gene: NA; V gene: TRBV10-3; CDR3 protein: CAIRPTGGAYEQYF; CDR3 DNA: TGTGCCATCAGGCCCACAGGAGGGGCCTACGAGCAGTACTTC
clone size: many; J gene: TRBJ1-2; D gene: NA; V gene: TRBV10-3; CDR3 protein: CAISDPGGQDYGYTF; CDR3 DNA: TGTGCCATCAGTGATCCCGGGGGCCAAGACTATGGCTACACCTTC
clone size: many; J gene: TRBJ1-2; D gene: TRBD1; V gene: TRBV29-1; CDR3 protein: CSVPRDRVDSYGYTF; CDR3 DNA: TGCAGCGTCCCCCGGGACAGGGTGGATAGCTATGGCTACACCTTC
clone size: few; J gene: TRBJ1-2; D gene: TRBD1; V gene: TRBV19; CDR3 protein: CASIQQGGVNYGYTF; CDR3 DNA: TGTGCCAGTATACAACAGGGGGGAGTTAACTATGGCTACACCTTC
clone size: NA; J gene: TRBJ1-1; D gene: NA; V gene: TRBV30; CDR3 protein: CASEGGQGAEAFF; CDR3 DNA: TGTGCCTCCGAAGGAGGGCAGGGCGCTGAAGCTTTCTTT
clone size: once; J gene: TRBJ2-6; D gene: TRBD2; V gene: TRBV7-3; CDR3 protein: CASSSTSGTNVLTF; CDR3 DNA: TGTGCCAGCAGCTCTACTAGCGGGACCAACGTCCTGACTTTC
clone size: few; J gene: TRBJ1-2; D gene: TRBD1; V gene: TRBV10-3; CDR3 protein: CAISEKVDRGNGYTF; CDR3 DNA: TGTGCCATCAGTGAGAAAGTGGACAGGGGAAACGGCTACACCTTC
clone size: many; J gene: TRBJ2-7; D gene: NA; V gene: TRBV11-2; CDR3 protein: CASTLTADEQYF; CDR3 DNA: TGTGCCAGCACCTTGACAGCGGACGAGCAGTACTTC
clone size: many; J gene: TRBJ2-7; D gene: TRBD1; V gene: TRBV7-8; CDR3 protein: CASSLDPPGTVAYEQYF; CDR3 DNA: TGTGCCAGCAGCTTAGACCCGCCTGGGACAGTGGCCTACGAGCAGTACTTC
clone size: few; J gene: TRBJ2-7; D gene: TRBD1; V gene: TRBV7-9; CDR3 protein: CASSIGQGHNEQYF; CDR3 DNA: TGTGCCAGCAGCATTGGACAGGGGCACAACGAGCAGTACTTC
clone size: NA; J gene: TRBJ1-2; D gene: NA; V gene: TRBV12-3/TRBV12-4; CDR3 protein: CASSRDGTNYGHTF; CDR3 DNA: TGTGCCAGCAGTCGCGACGGGACGAACTATGGCCACACCTTC
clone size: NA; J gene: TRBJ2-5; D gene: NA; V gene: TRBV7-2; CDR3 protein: CASSLRPIKKAQYF; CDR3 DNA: TGTGCCAGCAGCTTACGGCCGATTAAGAAGGCCCAGTACTTC
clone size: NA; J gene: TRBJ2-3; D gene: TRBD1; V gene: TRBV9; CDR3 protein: CASSVVPGQGANEQYF; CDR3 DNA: TGTGCCAGCAGCGTAGTCCCGGGACAGGGGGCAAATGAGCAGTATTTT
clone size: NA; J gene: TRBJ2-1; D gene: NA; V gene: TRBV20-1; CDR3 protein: CSARTRFNEQFF; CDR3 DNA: TGCAGTGCCAGGACTCGCTTCAATGAGCAGTTCTTC